The 23 T cell receptor beta chains listed next were all sequenced from one sample in a study of T cell responses to AZD1222 COVID-19 vaccine. Clones were read by immunoSEQ multiplex PCR, and TCRdb kept only the in-frame ones, dropping some. The sample yields more than 80,000 clones, 70% to 90% seen once. Sample: peripheral blood, taken 28 days after the second AZD1222 dose. These receptors were taken from an adult who received the AZD1222 COVID-19 vaccine.

The CDR3 loop is CASSYSIQRGMAEAFF. In DNA form, the CDR3 reads TGTGCCAGCAGTTACTCGATACAGAGGGGGATGGCTGAAGCTTTCTTT. The rearrangement joins TRBV6-2 or TRBV6-3 to TRBJ1-1; D perhaps matches TRBD1 (6 bases). The germline V gene has CDR1 MNHEY and CDR2 SVGEGT. The V end was cut by 0 bases, the J end by 6 bases, with 17 bases between. CDR3 size: 16 residues.

This chain connects TRBV28 to TRBJ2-5, with TRBD2 matching over 12 bases. Germline V gene lookup returns CDR1 MDHEN and CDR2 SYDVKM. The ends lost 3 bases at V and 5 bases at J; junction bases unmatched: 13. The CDR3 consists of 18 residues. The CDR3 is CASSFLASGRVVVETQYF. The CDR3 coding sequence is TGTGCCAGCAGTTTTTTGGCTAGCGGGAGGGTGGTTGTTGAGACCCAGTACTTC.

The chain employs TRBV28 and TRBJ1-2; D unresolved. The V and J ends lost 9 bases and 0 bases respectively, with 20 bases between them. CDR1 and CDR2 (germline): MDHEN, SYDVKM. CDR3 length: 16 amino acids. The CDR3 nucleotides read TGTGCCAGTAAACATCCAGCAGACCCAGCTAACTATGGCTACACCTTC. Protein product: CASKHPADPANYGYTF.

The rearrangement links TRBV2 to TRBJ1-3; D ambiguous. Germline V gene data show CDR1 as SNHLY and CDR2 as FYNNEI. The CDR3 contains 12 residues. Trimming stripped 7 bases from V and 2 bases from J, with 6 bases between. CDR3 sequence: CASTQAGNTIYF. The DNA of the CDR3 is TGTGCCAGCACGCAGGCTGGAAACACCATATATTTT.

V and J are TRBV27 and TRBJ2-3, with 8 bases fitting TRBD2. This CDR3 contains 15 residues. Germline CDR1 and CDR2: MNHEY and SMNVEV (reference sequence). V lost 5 bases to trimming and J lost 1 base; unmatched junction nucleotides: 5. CDR3 bases: TGTGCCAGCAGTACACCGGGGGGGGGCACAGATACGCAGTATTTT. Protein product: CASSTPGGGTDTQYF.

CDR3 bases: TGTGCCAGTAGTATGAGGCGGGATGAGCAGTTCTTC. It codes for CASSMRRDEQFF. The J gene is TRBJ2-1, the V gene TRBV19; tentative D call: TRBD2 (5 bases). Germline lookup yields CDR1 LNHDA and CDR2 SQIVND (reference sequence). The CDR3 spans 12 residues. Trimming removed 3 bases from V and 8 bases from J, with 8 bases in between.

This chain links TRBV7-2 with TRBJ1-5; 7 bases line up with TRBD1. The CDR3 is 15 residues long. J was trimmed by 0 bases and V by 4 bases; bases with no gene match: 3. Germline V CDR1 and CDR2: SGHTA, FQGNSA. The CDR3 loop reads CASSSTGFSNQPQHF. CDR3 sequence (DNA): TGTGCCAGCAGCTCGACAGGGTTTAGCAATCAGCCCCAGCATTTT.

The rearrangement uses TRBV28 and TRBJ2-6; either TRBD1 or TRBD2 may fit D (5 bases each). This CDR3 has 16 amino acids. Per germline, CDR1 MDHEN and CDR2 SYDVKM. V lost 5 bases to trimming and J lost 0 bases, with 11 bases between them. The CDR3 region has the DNA TGTGCCAGCAGTGGACCAGGGACCTCTGGGGCCAACGTCCTGACTTTC. This gives the protein CASSGPGTSGANVLTF.

The chain carries TRBV6-2 or TRBV6-3 and TRBJ2-3; D gene uncertain. CDR1 and CDR2 (germline): MNHEY, SVGEGT. Trimming pared 0 bases from V and 0 bases from J, leaving 7 bases between. CDR3 size: 15 residues. The CDR3 protein is CASSYSGRSTDTQYF. The CDR3 DNA reads TGTGCCAGCAGTTACTCGGGCAGGAGCACAGATACGCAGTATTTT.

The chain couples TRBV15 to TRBJ2-7; 8 bases map to TRBD1. V dropped 5 bases and J dropped 0; count of bases not matched to a gene: 6. The CDR3 length is 15 residues. Germline values: CDR1 LNHNV, CDR2 YYDKDF (reference sequence). The DNA of the CDR3 is TGTGCCACCAGCGTGGACAGGGCAAGCTCCTACGAGCAGTACTTC. Translation gives CATSVDRASSYEQYF.

V and J are TRBV15 and TRBJ1-4; D is unclear. Germline values: CDR1 LNHNV, CDR2 YYDKDF (reference sequence). The length of the CDR3 is 14 residues. Trimming pared 7 bases from V and 0 bases from J, leaving 9 bases between. CDR3 coding DNA: TGTGCCACCACCGCCTTGGCAACTAATGAAAAACTGTTTTTT. Its protein product is CATTALATNEKLFF. Full variable domain (missing parts from reference TRBV15 and TRBJ1-4): DAMVIQNPRYQVTQFGKPVTLSCSQTLNHNVMYWYQQKSSQAPKLLFHYYDKDFNNEADTPDNFQSRRPNTSFCFLDIRSPGLGDTAMYLCATTALATNEKLFFGSGTQLSVL.

The V call is TRBV7-9, the J call TRBJ2-1; 8 bases fit TRBD1. The CDR3 covers 16 residues. V lost 3 bases, J lost 1 base, and 5 bases stayed unmatched. The V gene's germline CDR1 is SEHNR and CDR2 FQNEAQ (reference sequence). CDR3 bases: TGTGCCAGCAGCTTCGGAAACAGGGGGTCCTACAATGAGCAGTTCTTC. Translation gives CASSFGNRGSYNEQFF. Based on the CDR3 plus reference TRBV7-9 and TRBJ2-1, the full variable domain is DTGVSQNPRHKITKRGQNVTFRCDPISEHNRLYWYRQTLGQGPEFLTYFQNEAQLEKSRLLSDRFSAERPKGSFSTLEIQRTEQGDSAMYLCASSFGNRGSYNEQFFGPGTRLTVL.

Written as DNA, the CDR3 is TGTGCCAGCAGTTTGCACTTACTAGCAGGATACAATGAGCAGTTCTTC. Translated: CASSLHLLAGYNEQFF. The chain joins TRBV27 to TRBJ2-1; the D gene is possibly TRBD2 (6 bases). The CDR3 has 16 amino acids. Trimming removed 3 bases at V and 4 bases at J, with 16 bases between. Germline V gene sequence: CDR1 MNHEY, CDR2 SMNVEV (reference sequence).

V is TRBV10-3 and J is TRBJ1-4, with 9 bases identical to TRBD1. Germline-derived CDR1 and CDR2 are ENHRY and SYGVKD. J lost 7 bases, V lost 6 bases, and 6 bases had no gene match. The CDR3 has 14 amino acids. The CDR3 DNA sequence: TGTGCCATCAGCCGGGACAGGGAGAGTGAAAAACTGTTTTTT. Its protein product is CAISRDRESEKLFF.

This clone was seen only once. The chain is built from TRBV19 and TRBJ2-7; D ambiguous. Trimming pared 1 base from V and 6 bases from J, leaving 4 bases between. This CDR3 spans 11 amino acids. Germline lookup yields CDR1 LNHDA and CDR2 SQIVND (reference sequence). CDR3: CASSIGVEQYF. The CDR3 nucleotides read TGTGCCAGTAGTATAGGGGTCGAGCAGTACTTC.

The rearrangement uses TRBV5-1 and TRBJ1-4; no reliable D call. CDR3 length equals 16 residues. The germline V gene encodes CDR1 SGHRS and CDR2 YFSETQ. The V and J ends lost 0 bases and 5 bases respectively, with 14 bases between them. CDR3 residues: CASSLGYWRENEKLFF. The CDR3 DNA is TGCGCCAGCAGCTTGGGGTATTGGAGGGAAAATGAAAAACTGTTTTTT.

The V and J genes are TRBV15 and TRBJ1-2, with D perhaps matching TRBD1 (6 bases). V lost 1 base and J lost 4, with 16 bases in between. This CDR3 has 16 residues. Germline V gene sequence: CDR1 LNHNV, CDR2 YYDKDF (reference sequence). The CDR3 DNA reads as TGTGCCACCAGCAGAGCGCCGGCAGGGGTCGGCTATGGCTACACCTTC. It translates to CATSRAPAGVGYGYTF.

The chain employs TRBV28 and TRBJ1-5; 7 nucleotides align to TRBD1. The CDR3 loop spans 13 amino acids. The junction had 4 bases not matched to a gene; V was cut back by 5 bases and J by 6 bases. Germline values: CDR1 MDHEN, CDR2 SYDVKM. CDR3 sequence: CASSGDRAQPQHF. In DNA form, the CDR3 reads TGTGCCAGCAGTGGGGACAGAGCTCAGCCCCAGCATTTT. Variable domain in full (rest from reference TRBV28 and TRBJ1-5): DVKVTQSSRYLVKRTGEKVFLECVQDMDHENMFWYRQDPGLGLRLIYFSYDVKMKEKGDIPEGYSVSREKKERFSLILESASTNQTSMYLCASSGDRAQPQHFGDGTRLSIL.

V is TRBV5-1 and J is TRBJ1-5; TRBD1 is a possible D gene (6 bases). This CDR3 contains 15 residues. V was cut by 1 base and J by 6 bases, with 14 bases left in between. Germline V CDR1 and CDR2: SGHRS, YFSETQ. Here the CDR3 DNA reads TGCGCCAGCAGCTTGATCCCAGGGGACGGTCAGCCCCAGCATTTT. Translated: CASSLIPGDGQPQHF.

The gene calls are TRBV13 and TRBJ1-6, with TRBD1 identical over 9 bases. There are 15 residues in the CDR3. The germline gives CDR1 PRHDT, CDR2 FYEKMQ (reference sequence). V lost 5 bases, J lost 7 bases, and 6 bases stayed unmatched. CDR3 residues: CASSEQGAQNSPLHF. The CDR3 DNA follows: TGTGCCAGCAGCGAACAGGGGGCGCAAAATTCACCCCTCCACTTT.

DNA of the CDR3: TGTGCAAGTCGCTCACAAGAGACCCAGTACTTC. As protein: CASRSQETQYF. The rearrangement links TRBV12-2 to TRBJ2-5; the tabulated D call, TRBD1, remains unverified against the DNA. TRBV12-2 is a documented pseudogene. CDR3 length equals 11 residues.

The J gene is TRBJ2-3, the V gene TRBV27; D unclear. The germline V gene encodes CDR1 MNHEY and CDR2 SMNVEV (reference sequence). V was shortened by 2 bases and J by 4 bases, with 4 bases between the two germline ends. The CDR3 contains 12 residues. The CDR3 coding sequence is TGTGCCAGCAGTTTAAACCCAGATACGCAGTATTTT. Translated: CASSLNPDTQYF.

The chain combines TRBV5-4 with TRBJ1-1; D gene ambiguous. Germline CDR1 is SGHNT and CDR2 is YYREEE (reference sequence). CDR3 length: 15 amino acids. Trimming cost V 0 bases and J 0 bases, with 9 bases left between them. The CDR3 loop reads CASSLGGFMNTEAFF. Written as DNA, the CDR3 is TGTGCCAGCAGCTTGGGCGGATTCATGAACACTGAAGCTTTCTTT.